The T cell receptor beta chain under discussion was sequenced for a study of human T cells and chemical hapten exposure. Study information: How much TCR each sample yielded varied, mostly because pooled library volumes differed slightly. Points from the study as a whole: Expanded TCRs created a significantly greater count of big CDR3 similarity clusters than controls did. TCRs exceeding a frequency of 1 in 1000 stayed unchanged under DPC sensitization.

One entry per CDR3 protein results from TCRdb running MiXCR on the RACE reads. Here the sample spans about 82,000 distinct CDR3 sequences, 10% to 15% being singletons. Germline V lookup: CDR1 SEHNR, CDR2 FQNEAQ (reference sequence). The CDR3 loop spans 15 amino acids. With 3 bases removed from V and 2 bases from J, the gap between germline ends came to 12 bases. The sample holds a few counts of this clonotype. Its antigen is as yet unknown. Time point denoted: patch test 3, about 24 weeks after DPC sensitization. Treatment noted: therapeutic diphenylcyclopropenone sensitization with weekly scalp DPC. Prior to application of each patch test, blood was drawn.

Sequenced material: whole blood, taken in connection with sensitization to the hapten diphenylcyclopropenone (DPC). The chain employs TRBV7-9 and TRBJ2-3; unclear D gene. This receptor was obtained from a woman aged 50 to 60 with alopecia areata. Some clones in this sample may be carry-over from other donors' samples. Here the CDR3 reads CASSFRRLDTDTQYF. CDR3 sequence (DNA): TGTGCCAGCAGCTTTAGACGGCTGGACACAGATACGCAGTATTTT.